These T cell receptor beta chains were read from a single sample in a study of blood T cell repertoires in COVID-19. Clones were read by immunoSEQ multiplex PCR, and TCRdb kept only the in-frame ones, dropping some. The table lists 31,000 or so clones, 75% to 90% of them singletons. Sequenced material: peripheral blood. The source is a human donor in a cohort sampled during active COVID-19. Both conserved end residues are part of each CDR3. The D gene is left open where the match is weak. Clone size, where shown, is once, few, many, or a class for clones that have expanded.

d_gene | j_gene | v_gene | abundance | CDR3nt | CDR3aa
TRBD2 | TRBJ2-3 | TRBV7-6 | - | TGTGCCAGCAGCTCCGGCCAGGGACTAGCAACCGATACGCAGTATTTT | CASSSGQGLATDTQYF
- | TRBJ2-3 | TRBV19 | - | TGTGCCAGTAGTCGTTCCCCCTCCACAGATACGCAGTATTTT | CASSRSPSTDTQYF
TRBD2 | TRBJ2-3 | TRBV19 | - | TGTGCCAGTAGTAGCGGGAGTCATGTAGATACGCAGTATTTT | CASSSGSHVDTQYF
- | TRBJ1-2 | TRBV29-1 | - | TGCAGCACCGAAACAGGGTTCTATGGCTACACCTTC | CSTETGFYGYTF
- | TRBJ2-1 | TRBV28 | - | TGTGCCAGCAGTTTAATGTTAGAGCAGTTCTTC | CASSLMLEQFF
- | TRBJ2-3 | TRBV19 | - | TGTGCCAGTAGTATGGCAGGATATACGCAGTATTTT | CASSMAGYTQYF
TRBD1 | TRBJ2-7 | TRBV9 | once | TGTGCCAGCAGCGCCCGAAGAGGACAGGGGGACGAGCAGTACTTC | CASSARRGQGDEQYF
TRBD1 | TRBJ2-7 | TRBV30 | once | TGTGCCTGGGAGGGGCAGGGGGCGCGGGAGCAGTACTTC | CAWEGQGAREQYF
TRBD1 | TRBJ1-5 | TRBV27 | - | TGTGCCAGTGGAAGGACAGGAGGCCAGCCCCAGCATTTT | CASGRTGGQPQHF
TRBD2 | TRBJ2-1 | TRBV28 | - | TGTGCCAGCAGTTCGGCCGGGACTAGCGGGGGGAATGAGCAGTTCTTC | CASSSAGTSGGNEQFF
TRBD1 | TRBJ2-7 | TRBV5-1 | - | TGCGCCAGCAGCTTGGACAGGGGTGCCTACGAGCAGTACTTC | CASSLDRGAYEQYF
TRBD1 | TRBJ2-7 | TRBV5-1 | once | TGCGCCAGCAGCCCGAGACAGGGTATGGAGCAGTACTTC | CASSPRQGMEQYF
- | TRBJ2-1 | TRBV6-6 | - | TGTGCCAGCAGTCCCGGGACTTACAATGAGCAGTTCTTC | CASSPGTYNEQFF
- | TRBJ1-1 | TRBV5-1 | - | TGCGCCAGCAGCCTCAGCAGGGGAAACACTGAAGCTTTCTTT | CASSLSRGNTEAFF
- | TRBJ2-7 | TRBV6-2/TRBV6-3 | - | TGTGCCAGCAGTTACTTTCAGGGTAGCTCCTACGAGCAGTACTTC | CASSYFQGSSYEQYF
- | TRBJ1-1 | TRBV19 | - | TGTGCCAGTAGTCCCCAGGGGTTTGAAGCTTTCTTT | CASSPQGFEAFF
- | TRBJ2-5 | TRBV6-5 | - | TGTGCCAGCAGTAGGGACCGTACAGGGGAGACCCAGTACTTC | CASSRDRTGETQYF
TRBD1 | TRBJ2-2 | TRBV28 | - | TGTGCCAGCAGCGGGACAGGGTTCACCGGGGAGCTGTTTTTT | CASSGTGFTGELFF
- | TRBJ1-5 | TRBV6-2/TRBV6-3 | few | TGTGCCAGCAGTTACCAAAATCAGCCCCAGCATTTT | CASSYQNQPQHF
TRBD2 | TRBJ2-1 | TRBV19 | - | TGTGCCACCGCTGGGAGGGCCTATGAGCAGTTCTTC | CATAGRAYEQFF
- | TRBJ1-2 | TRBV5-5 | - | TGTGCCAGCAGCTTGTTGGGGGGGAGCTATGGCTACACCTTC | CASSLLGGSYGYTF
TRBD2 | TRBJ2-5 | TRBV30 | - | TGTGCCTGTACTAGCGGGGGGCGTAAAGAGACCCAGTACTTC | CACTSGGRKETQYF
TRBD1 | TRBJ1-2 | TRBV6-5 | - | TGTGCCAGCAGTTACTCGGCAGGGGGGAACTACTATGGCTACACCTTC | CASSYSAGGNYYGYTF
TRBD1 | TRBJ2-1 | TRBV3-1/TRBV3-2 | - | TGTGCCAGCAGCCCAGGGACAGTCGGTGAGCAGTTCTTC | CASSPGTVGEQFF
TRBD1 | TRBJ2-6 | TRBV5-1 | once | TGCGCCAGCAGCGCCGAACAGGGGGCGCCTGGGGCCAACGTCCTGACTTTC | CASSAEQGAPGANVLTF
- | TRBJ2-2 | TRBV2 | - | TGTGCCAGCAGTGAACAGGGATCCACCGGGGAGCTGTTTTTT | CASSEQGSTGELFF
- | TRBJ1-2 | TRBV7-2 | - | TGTGCCAGCAGCTTAGGTCAGGGGACTAACTATGGCTACACCTTC | CASSLGQGTNYGYTF
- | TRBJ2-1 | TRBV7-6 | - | TGTGCCAGCAGCTTAGCCGCGGGGGACACTACCTACAATGAGCAGTTCTTC | CASSLAAGDTTYNEQFF